One and the same sample provided the 21 T cell receptor beta chains below, sequenced in a study of cytotoxic CD8 clonotypes in ibrutinib-treated CLL. The method was immunoSEQ multiplex PCR; TCRdb's version includes in-frame clones alone and lacks a portion of them. Here the sample spans approximately 60,000 clones, approximately 60% being singletons. Sequencing used PBMCs, obtained after 24 months of ibrutinib treatment. These receptors were taken from a human donor with chronic lymphocytic leukemia.

The gene calls are TRBV11-2 and TRBJ1-1; 9 nucleotides match TRBD1. Looked up from germline, CDR1 is SGHAT and CDR2 is FQNNGV. Trimming took 4 bases from V and 5 from J; bases not matched to a gene: 8. The CDR3 has 15 residues. This CDR3 reads CASSSRGQGRTEAFF. The CDR3 DNA reads as TGTGCCAGCAGCTCAAGAGGACAGGGGAGGACTGAAGCTTTCTTT.

The J gene is TRBJ2-1, the V gene TRBV29-1; tentatively, D is TRBD2 (6 bases). The CDR3 has 15 amino acids. CDR1 and CDR2 from the germline V gene are SQVTM and ANQGSEA. V was trimmed by 5 bases and J by 7 bases, leaving 21 bases between them. CDR3 DNA sequence: TGCAGCGTTCAGTCGTCGGGGAGGTATCCTAATGAGCAGTTCTTC. It codes for CSVQSSGRYPNEQFF.

A few counts support this clone. This chain connects TRBV19 to TRBJ1-1; D is possibly TRBD1 (6 bases). The ends were cut back, 3 bases at V and 5 bases at J, with 16 bases in the middle. This CDR3 region has 15 residues. From germline, CDR1 is LNHDA and CDR2 SQIVND (reference sequence). CDR3 region: CASSMGSRGMTEAFF. The CDR3 DNA is TGTGCCAGTAGTATGGGCAGCAGGGGCATGACTGAAGCTTTCTTT.

The V call is TRBV7-2, the J call TRBJ1-1, with 7 bases identical to TRBD1. Germline V gene sequence: CDR1 SGHTA, CDR2 FQGNSA. This CDR3 is 14 amino acids long. With V trimmed by 4 bases and J by 6 bases, 8 bases remained unmatched. Written as DNA, the CDR3 is TGTGCCAGCAGCTCCGACAGGGCTTTGGCTGAAGCTTTCTTT. Protein sequence: CASSSDRALAEAFF.

The rearrangement joins TRBV18 to TRBJ2-2, with 8 bases identical to TRBD2. The J segment lost 0 bases and the V segment lost 4 bases, leaving 4 bases of the junction unmatched. This CDR3 is 16 amino acids long. Per germline, CDR1 KGHSH and CDR2 LQKENI. CDR3 sequence reads: CASSRSSGPNTGELFF. For the CDR3, the DNA is TGTGCCAGCTCACGCTCTAGCGGGCCGAACACCGGGGAGCTGTTTTTT.

This clone was seen only a few times. This sequence joins TRBV6-1 and TRBJ1-2; TRBD1 might be the D (5 bases). Deletions cut 0 bases from V and 2 bases from J, with 7 bases between. The length of the CDR3 is 14 residues. Germline lookup yields CDR1 MNHNS and CDR2 SASEGT. CDR3 sequence: CASSEAGGNYGYTF. The CDR3 region has the DNA TGTGCCAGCAGTGAAGCCGGGGGAAACTATGGCTACACCTTC.

The chain employs TRBV19 and TRBJ1-6; maybe TRBD1 (6 bases). The CDR3 is 17 amino acids. CDR1 is LNHDA and CDR2 is SQIVND in the germline V gene (reference sequence). The V end was cut by 3 bases, the J end by 3 bases, with 15 bases between. The CDR3: CASSMQGRIGYNSPLHF. In DNA form, the CDR3 reads TGTGCCAGTAGTATGCAGGGGAGGATCGGCTATAATTCACCCCTCCACTTT.

In this sample, this clone turned up once. The chain carries TRBV27 and TRBJ2-2; maybe TRBD2 (5 bases). The CDR3 totals 18 residues. The V gene's germline CDR1 is MNHEY and CDR2 SMNVEV (reference sequence). The V end was cut by 2 bases, the J end by 4 bases, with 20 bases between. This CDR3 reads CASSLRPSIGVATGELFF. The CDR3 DNA is TGTGCCAGCAGTTTAAGACCTAGTATCGGGGTGGCCACCGGGGAGCTGTTTTTT.

A few counts support this clone. The chain recombines TRBV5-6 with TRBJ1-4; D uncertain. V lost 1 base and J 2 bases, leaving 9 bases between the germline ends. The CDR3 length is 15 residues. Germline V CDR1 and CDR2: SGHDT, YYEEEE. CDR3 protein: CASSLRSGTNEKLFF. The CDR3 nucleotides are TGTGCCAGCAGCTTGAGGTCGGGCACTAATGAAAAACTGTTTTTT. The full variable domain, in which reference TRBV5-6 and TRBJ1-4 provide the parts outside the CDR3, is DAGVTQSPTHLIKTRGQQVTLRCSPKSGHDTVSWYQQALGQGPQFIFQYYEEEERQRGNFPDRFSGHQFPNYSSELNVNALLLGDSALYLCASSLRSGTNEKLFFGSGTQLSVL.

This clone occurred a few times. The V and J genes are TRBV11-3 and TRBJ2-3; the match to TRBD2 covers 12 bases. Germline loops: CDR1 SGHNT, CDR2 YENEEA. The CDR3 totals 16 residues. With V trimmed by 5 bases and J by 8 bases, 11 bases remained unmatched. This CDR3 is CASSPSTSGGWGTQYF. The CDR3 bases are TGTGCCAGCAGCCCCTCTACTAGCGGGGGGTGGGGTACGCAGTATTTT.

The V and J genes are TRBV29-1 and TRBJ1-1, with D possibly matching TRBD1 (5 bases). Germline V gene data show CDR1 as SQVTM and CDR2 as ANQGSEA. CDR3 length: 15 amino acids. V lost 3 bases and J 7 bases, leaving 21 bases between the germline ends. As DNA, the CDR3 is TGCAGCGTTGATTCTGGGGCAGGGCTTTATAGTGAAGCTTTCTTT. This encodes CSVDSGAGLYSEAFF.

This clone was seen only a few times. The J gene is TRBJ2-1, the V gene TRBV19; D is perhaps TRBD2 (6 bases). The CDR3 covers 13 residues. Trimming left V 7 bases short and J 0 bases short, with 7 bases between. Germline loops: CDR1 LNHDA, CDR2 SQIVND (reference sequence). CDR3 loop: CASTGSSYNEQFF. CDR3 sequence (DNA): TGTGCCAGTACCGGGAGCTCCTACAATGAGCAGTTCTTC.

The chain combines TRBV2 with TRBJ1-1; 8 positions agree with TRBD1. Trimming cost V 2 bases and J 4 bases; bases outside gene matches: 0. Germline CDR1 and CDR2: SNHLY and FYNNEI. This CDR3 region has 13 residues. Here the CDR3 DNA reads TGTGCCAGCAGTGAACAGGGGGCCACTGAAGCTTTCTTT. Its protein is CASSEQGATEAFF.

This clone was picked up many times. The chain uses TRBV5-1 and TRBJ1-4; D is uncertain. This CDR3 spans 14 amino acids. CDR1 is SGHRS, CDR2 YFSETQ, per germline. The V and J ends lost 4 bases and 6 bases respectively, with 13 bases between them. The CDR3 spells CASSPRVNYEKLFF. Written as DNA, the CDR3 is TGCGCCAGCAGCCCCCGGGTCAATTATGAAAAACTGTTTTTT.

The chain has TRBV28 and TRBJ2-1, with 8 bases that match TRBD2. Unmatched junction bases numbered 13, after V lost 8 bases and J lost 7 bases. This CDR3 is 15 amino acids long. Germline V CDR1 and CDR2: MDHEN, SYDVKM. Here the CDR3 DNA reads TGTGCCAGCTCCCCCTCTAGCGGGTGGTCGAATGAGCAGTTCTTC. Its protein product is CASSPSSGWSNEQFF.

The chain combines TRBV5-6 with TRBJ2-7; D is ambiguous. Germline CDR1 is SGHDT and CDR2 is YYEEEE. The CDR3 sequence is 14 residues long. Trimming cost V 1 base and J 3 bases, with 11 bases left between them. CDR3 protein: CASSLFGRYYEQYV. Here the CDR3 DNA reads TGTGCCAGCAGCTTGTTTGGACGGTACTACGAGCAGTACGTC.

The J gene is TRBJ2-3, the V gene TRBV14; TRBD2 is a possible D gene (6 bases). The CDR3 has 16 residues. Germline V gene sequence: CDR1 SGHDN, CDR2 FVKESK. The germline V and J ends were trimmed by 2 bases and 2 bases, with 14 bases remaining between them. The CDR3 spells CASSQFRDSLTDTQYF. CDR3 bases: TGTGCCAGCAGCCAATTCCGGGACTCCCTCACAGATACGCAGTATTTT.

The CDR3 spells CASSPPGLANEKLFF. In DNA form, the CDR3 reads TGTGCCAGCAGCCCACCGGGACTGGCTAATGAAAAACTGTTTTTT. The V gene is TRBV7-9, the J gene TRBJ1-4; a weak D match, TRBD1 (5 bases). V lost 5 bases and J lost 3, with 13 bases in between. Germline V gene lookup returns CDR1 SEHNR and CDR2 FQNEAQ (reference sequence). The CDR3 sequence is 15 residues long.

This chain connects TRBV5-1 to TRBJ1-3; 7 nucleotides agree with TRBD1. The V segment lost 0 bases and the J segment 5 bases; nucleotides outside the gene matches: 8. Germline V CDR1 and CDR2: SGHRS, YFSETQ. The CDR3 loop spans 16 amino acids. The CDR3 DNA follows: TGCGCCAGCAGCTTGGACCATGGAGGGGGCAGAAACACCATATATTTT. This sequence encodes CASSLDHGGGRNTIYF.

The CDR3 DNA sequence: TGCAGCGATTCGGGGTCCTACAATGAGCAGTTCTTC. The encoded protein is CSDSGSYNEQFF. The chain recombines TRBV29-1 with TRBJ2-1; D may be TRBD2 (5 bases). The germline V gene has CDR1 SQVTM and CDR2 ANQGSEA. CDR3 length equals 12 residues. Trimming removed 7 bases at V and 1 base at J, with 8 bases between.

V gene TRBV7-2 combines with J gene TRBJ2-2; 9 bases fit TRBD2. Germline V gene lookup returns CDR1 SGHTA and CDR2 FQGNSA. V lost 1 base to trimming and J lost 5 bases; unmatched junction nucleotides: 2. CDR3 length: 15 amino acids. The CDR3 region has the DNA TGTGCCAGCAGCTTAGGCGGGAGGGGAACCGGGGAGCTGTTTTTT. Translated: CASSLGGRGTGELFF. The whole variable domain, filled in from reference TRBV7-2 and TRBJ2-2, reads GAGVSQSPSNKVTEKGKDVELRCDPISGHTALYWYRQSLGQGLEFLIYFQGNSAPDKSGLPSDRFSAERTGGSVSTLTIQRTQQEDSAVYLCASSLGGRGTGELFFGEGSRLTVL.